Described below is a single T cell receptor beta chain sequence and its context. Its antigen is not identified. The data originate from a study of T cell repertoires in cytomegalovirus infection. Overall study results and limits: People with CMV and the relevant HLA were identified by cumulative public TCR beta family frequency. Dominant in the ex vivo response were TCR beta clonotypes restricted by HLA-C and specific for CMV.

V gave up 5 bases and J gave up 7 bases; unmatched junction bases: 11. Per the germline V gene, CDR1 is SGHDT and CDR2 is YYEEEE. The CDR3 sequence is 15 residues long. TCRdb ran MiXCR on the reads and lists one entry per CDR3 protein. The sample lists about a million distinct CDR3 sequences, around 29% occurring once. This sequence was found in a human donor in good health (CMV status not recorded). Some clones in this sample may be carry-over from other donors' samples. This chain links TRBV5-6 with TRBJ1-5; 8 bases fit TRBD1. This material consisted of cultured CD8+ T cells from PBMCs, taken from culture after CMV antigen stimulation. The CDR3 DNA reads TGTGCCAGCAGTTCGGACAGGGACTATTGGCAGCCCCAGCATTTT. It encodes CASSSDRDYWQPQHF.